This T cell receptor beta chain was found in a study of cytomegalovirus exposure and HLA in healthy donors. Use of 60 Vbeta and 13 Jbeta primers characterized the PCR. Method: immunoSEQ multiplex PCR; TCRdb's copy keeps in-frame clones and lacks some. The sample includes about 140,000 clones, more than 60% of them seen just once. Trimming took 3 bases from V and 8 from J; bases not matched to a gene: 3. This CDR3 has 14 amino acids. Germline-derived CDR1 and CDR2 are SGHTA and FQGTGA. Of note for this clone: The antigen remains undetermined.

In nominal health when sampled, donors likely had unrecorded immune exposures nonetheless. Study findings and constraints: Reports showed the classifier diagnosing cytomegalovirus status with high specificity and sensitivity. Within the data, a cluster of highly shared sequence variants was likely a sequencing artifact. HLA alleles were associated with some 17,000 TCR beta sequences in a later analysis at 0.05 false discovery rate.

The sequenced material came from PBMCs. V gene TRBV7-3 combines with J gene TRBJ2-1; 11 bases agree with TRBD2. The receptor's source is a female donor in good health and CMV-seronegative. The CDR3 bases are TGTGCCAGCAGCTTTAGCGGGGGGGCCGATGAGCAGTTCTTC. This sequence encodes CASSFSGGADEQFF.